This paragraph reports one T cell receptor (beta chain). Using immunoSEQ multiplex PCR, the repertoire was profiled, and TCRdb retains in-frame clones only, with some absent. The sample contains 15,000 to 25,000 clones, about 89% of which appear only once. V lost 2 bases to trimming and J lost 5 bases; unmatched junction nucleotides: 5. The CDR3 extends over 15 amino acids. Germline CDR1 MNHEY, CDR2 SVGAGI. This sample is drawn from a study of OX40 agonist ivuxolimab in advanced cancers. The sequence derives from an adult with an advanced solid tumor such as melanoma, head and neck, liver or kidney cancer. This chain uses TRBV6-5 with TRBJ2-7; TRBD1 matches 11 bases. Sequenced material: CD4+ or CD8+ T cells sorted from blood, taken in a trial of the OX40 agonist ivuxolimab. The CDR3 DNA sequence: TGTGCCAGCAGTTACCCCGGGACAGGGGGACACGAGCAGTACTTC. Amino acids: CASSYPGTGGHEQYF.